This is a list of T cell receptor beta chains from one sample in a study of persistence of HIV-infected CD4 T cells. Libraries were prepared by immunoSEQ multiplex PCR; TCRdb keeps only in-frame clonotypes and omits some of them. The sample records approximately 20,000 clones, around 78% being singletons. Their antigens remain unidentified. Here the sequenced sample was CD4+ T cells sorted from PBMCs after approximately 19-hour stimulation, taken from a patient who received antiretroviral therapy. These receptors were obtained from an adult man with HIV who was CMV-seropositive. Each CDR3 is given with its conserved first and last residue. Each record gives: V gene, D gene, J gene, CDR3 length, clone size, CDR3 protein, CDR3 DNA. D genes are given only for firm matches. Only some rows state a clone size, as once, few, many or a class for expanded clones.

TRBV24-1	.	TRBJ2-1	11	.	CATSTHNEQFF	TGTGCCACTAGCACCCACAATGAGCAGTTCTTC
TRBV7-8	TRBD1	TRBJ2-2	15	.	CASSPPTGVTGELFF	TGTGCCAGCAGCCCACCAACAGGGGTCACCGGGGAGCTGTTTTTT
TRBV3-1/TRBV3-2	.	TRBJ2-3	14	.	CASSQEGFTDTQYF	TGTGCCAGCAGCCAAGAGGGGTTCACAGATACGCAGTATTTT
TRBV5-4	TRBD1	TRBJ1-2	13	.	CASRRDRASGYTF	TGTGCCAGCAGGCGGGACAGGGCATCTGGCTACACCTTC
TRBV19	.	TRBJ1-3	15	.	CASSIWVPSGNTIYF	TGTGCCAGTAGTATTTGGGTCCCCTCTGGAAACACCATATATTTT
TRBV4-1	TRBD1	TRBJ1-4	16	.	CASSQDQGGTGSGLFF	TGCGCCAGCAGCCAAGATCAAGGTGGGACAGGGAGTGGGCTGTTTTTT
TRBV4-2	TRBD1	TRBJ1-1	14	once	CASSPGTGAVEAFF	TGTGCTAGCAGCCCTGGGACAGGGGCGGTTGAAGCTTTCTTT
TRBV28	.	TRBJ2-7	14	.	CASSPGTQPYEQYF	TGTGCCAGCAGCCCCGGGACGCAACCCTACGAGCAGTACTTC
TRBV19	.	TRBJ2-3	15	.	CASSIQGPGTDTQYF	TGTGCCAGTAGTATCCAGGGCCCAGGCACAGATACGCAGTATTTT
TRBV28	TRBD1	TRBJ1-5	15	.	CASSSPQGASQPQHF	TGTGCCAGCAGTTCCCCCCAGGGGGCCAGTCAGCCCCAGCATTTT
TRBV6-1	TRBD1	TRBJ1-4	16	.	CASSDLRGTGWEKLFF	TGTGCCAGCAGTGATTTAAGGGGGACAGGGTGGGAAAAACTGTTTTTT
TRBV2	TRBD1	TRBJ1-4	15	.	CASRAWTGANEKLFF	TGTGCCAGCAGGGCATGGACAGGGGCGAATGAAAAACTGTTTTTT
TRBV5-1	TRBD1	TRBJ2-5	15	.	CASSLGQGGQETQYF	TGCGCCAGCAGCCTAGGACAGGGGGGCCAAGAGACCCAGTACTTC
TRBV19	.	TRBJ2-4	14	.	CASSIGLAKFDQYF	TGTGCCAGTAGTATCGGATTAGCCAAATTTGATCAGTACTTC
TRBV3-1/TRBV3-2	TRBD1	TRBJ1-2	15	.	CASNSLGQGGYGYTF	TGTGCCAGCAACTCACTCGGACAGGGAGGGTATGGCTACACCTTC
TRBV9	.	TRBJ2-3	15	.	CASSVSGISTDTQYF	TGTGCCAGCAGCGTTTCCGGAATAAGCACAGATACGCAGTATTTT
TRBV2	TRBD1	TRBJ1-4	15	.	CASRYGQVGNEKLFF	TGTGCCAGCAGATACGGACAGGTCGGAAATGAAAAACTGTTTTTT
TRBV6-6	.	TRBJ2-3	15	.	CASSSGGGGADTQYF	TGTGCCAGCAGTAGCGGGGGAGGGGGCGCAGATACGCAGTATTTT
TRBV27	TRBD1	TRBJ2-3	13	once	CASSRGQGGMEYF	TGTGCCAGCAGTCGCGGACAGGGCGGCATGGAGTATTTT
TRBV4-2	.	TRBJ1-1	21	.	CASSQDKGGARGRIGNTEAFF	TGTGCCAGCAGCCAAGATAAGGGGGGTGCAAGAGGGCGAATAGGGAACACTGAAGCTTTCTTT
TRBV28	.	TRBJ1-4	16	.	CASSLGGGRAREKLFF	TGTGCCAGCAGTTTAGGTGGCGGCAGGGCGAGGGAAAAACTGTTTTTT
TRBV19	TRBD1	TRBJ1-5	16	.	CATLGWGQGVNQPQHF	TGTGCCACCCTTGGGTGGGGGCAGGGGGTCAATCAGCCCCAGCATTTT
TRBV6-5	.	TRBJ2-3	12	.	CASSYSPDTQYF	TGTGCCAGCAGTTACTCCCCAGATACGCAGTATTTT
TRBV6-5	TRBD2	TRBJ2-3	14	.	CASSYRRGTDTQYF	TGTGCCAGCAGTTACCGGCGGGGGACAGATACGCAGTATTTT
TRBV6-5	.	TRBJ2-1	12	.	CASSSWTGGQFF	TGTGCCAGCAGTTCTTGGACTGGGGGGCAGTTCTTC
TRBV5-1	.	TRBJ1-2	12	.	CASSPTAGGYTF	TGCGCCAGCAGCCCGACGGCTGGGGGCTACACCTTC
TRBV2	.	TRBJ2-2	15	once	CASSLDSSYPGELFF	TGTGCCAGCAGCCTGGACAGCTCTTACCCCGGGGAGCTGTTTTTT
TRBV30	TRBD1	TRBJ1-6	15	.	CAWSVLGQVHTPLHF	TGTGCCTGGAGTGTTTTGGGACAGGTTCATACACCCCTCCACTTT
TRBV7-9	.	TRBJ1-3	14	few	CASSFAGTGNTIYF	TGTGCCAGCAGCTTCGCAGGGACTGGAAACACCATATATTTT
TRBV7-9	TRBD1	TRBJ1-2	13	.	CASSLETGGGYTF	TGTGCCAGCAGCTTAGAGACAGGGGGAGGCTACACCTTC
TRBV11-2	.	TRBJ2-1	18	.	CASSGLKRGGFSYNEQFF	TGTGCCAGCAGCGGGCTAAAAAGGGGGGGTTTCTCCTACAATGAGCAGTTCTTC
TRBV6-5	.	TRBJ1-5	13	.	CASSWTVDQPQHF	TGTGCCAGCAGTTGGACAGTAGATCAGCCCCAGCATTTT
TRBV2	.	TRBJ1-2	13	.	CASIGSRGNGYTF	TGTGCCAGCATTGGATCGAGAGGCAATGGCTACACCTTC
TRBV5-1	.	TRBJ1-2	14	once	CASSRTGEGYGYTF	TGCGCCAGCAGCCGGACGGGAGAGGGCTATGGCTACACCTTC
TRBV7-9	.	TRBJ1-4	14	.	CASSLGSTNEKLFF	TGTGCCAGCAGCTTAGGATCAACTAATGAAAAACTGTTTTTT
TRBV5-4	.	TRBJ1-6	14	few	CASSLLQNNSPLHF	TGTGCCAGCAGCTTGTTACAGAATAATTCACCCCTCCACTTT
TRBV2	.	TRBJ1-4	14	.	CASSVSGAGEKLFF	TGTGCCAGCAGTGTTTCCGGGGCGGGTGAAAAACTGTTTTTT
TRBV19	.	TRBJ2-3	15	once	CASSIEPGVTDTQYF	TGTGCCAGTAGTATAGAACCAGGGGTCACAGATACGCAGTATTTT
TRBV28	.	TRBJ2-7	13	.	CASMGVSSYEQYF	TGTGCCAGCATGGGGGTTTCTTCCTACGAGCAGTACTTC
TRBV5-5	TRBD1	TRBJ1-2	15	.	CASSLGQTGDYGYTF	TGTGCCAGCAGCTTGGGACAAACAGGGGACTATGGCTACACCTTC
TRBV15	.	TRBJ1-2	12	.	CATSSRWDGYTF	TGTGCCACCAGCAGTAGGTGGGACGGCTACACCTTC
TRBV29-1	.	TRBJ1-3	12	.	CSAEAPGNTIYF	TGCAGCGCGGAGGCTCCTGGAAACACCATATATTTT
TRBV6-5	TRBD1	TRBJ1-6	14	.	CASRRTGGQSPLHF	TGTGCCAGCAGGAGGACAGGGGGCCAATCACCCCTCCACTTT
TRBV11-1	.	TRBJ2-1	16	.	CASSFKTRPPGNEQFF	TGTGCCAGCAGCTTCAAAACCCGGCCCCCCGGTAATGAGCAGTTCTTC
TRBV21-1	.	TRBJ1-5	16	once	CASSKAHGYSNQPQHF	TGTGCCAGCAGCAAAGCGCACGGTTATAGCAATCAGCCCCAGCATTTT
TRBV19	TRBD2	TRBJ2-1	15	few	CASSMGLAGAREQFF	TGTGCCAGTAGTATGGGACTAGCGGGGGCCAGGGAGCAGTTCTTC
TRBV6-4	.	TRBJ2-3	13	.	CASSDAGTDTQYF	TGTGCCAGCAGTGACGCGGGCACAGATACGCAGTATTTT
TRBV7-8	.	TRBJ2-3	20	.	CASSSPLRGGGTLSTDTQYF	TGTGCCAGCAGCTCCCCGCTCCGGGGCGGGGGCACCTTAAGCACAGATACGCAGTATTTT
TRBV6-1	TRBD2	TRBJ2-7	15	.	CASSPLAGSIYEQYF	TGTGCCAGCAGTCCTTTAGCGGGGTCAATCTACGAGCAGTACTTC
TRBV7-3	.	TRBJ2-6	15	.	CASSFDRTGANVLTF	TGTGCCAGCAGCTTCGACAGGACTGGGGCCAACGTCCTGACTTTC
TRBV11-3	.	TRBJ2-2	12	.	CASGGLAGELFF	TGTGCCAGCGGGGGTTTGGCCGGGGAGCTGTTTTTT
TRBV11-2	TRBD1	TRBJ1-1	18	.	CASSPRTGGRRINTEAFF	TGTGCCAGCAGCCCGAGGACAGGGGGCAGGCGGATTAACACTGAAGCTTTCTTT
TRBV6-6	TRBD1	TRBJ1-1	14	.	CAGRGTAMNTEAFF	TGTGCCGGCAGGGGGACAGCTATGAACACTGAAGCTTTCTTT
TRBV9	TRBD2	TRBJ2-1	13	.	CASSSRGGAEQFF	TGTGCCAGCAGCTCCCGGGGGGGAGCTGAGCAGTTCTTC
TRBV2	.	TRBJ2-2	14	.	CASSGQGSTGELFF	TGTGCCAGCAGTGGGCAGGGCTCCACCGGGGAGCTGTTTTTT